This TCR beta chain derives from a study of T cell responses to AZD1222 COVID-19 vaccine. Notes on the study in general: A mostly white British donor set with more females was recruited, and clonal diversity was possibly underestimated. Reportedly, close to half of spike-specific TCRs are directed against unmutated variant regions. Spike-specific TCR depth and breadth grew after two AZD1222 doses. Repertoire collection took place solely once the T cell response had peaked.

Sequencing used immunoSEQ multiplex PCR; TCRdb keeps in-frame clones, though not all of them. The repertoire has about 150,000 clones, about 90% of them found once; the top ten carry about 4%. A remark on this clone: Its antigen is unidentified.

The length of the CDR3 is 14 residues. Germline V gives CDR1 MNHEY, CDR2 SVGAGI. The V and J ends lost 8 bases and 7 bases, in that order; junction bases with no gene match: 10. This receptor was obtained from an adult who received the AZD1222 COVID-19 vaccine. The rearrangement uses TRBV6-5 and TRBJ2-2; 7 bases agree with TRBD1. The input for sequencing was peripheral blood, taken 28 days after the second AZD1222 dose. The CDR3 spells CASWAGGNVGELFF. CDR3 coding DNA: TGTGCCAGCTGGGCAGGGGGAAATGTCGGGGAGCTGTTTTTT.